The rows below give T cell receptor beta chains drawn from one sample of a study of blood T cell repertoires in COVID-19. TCRdb's table, derived via immunoSEQ multiplex PCR, lists solely in-frame clones and lacks some. The table shows roughly 380,000 clones, with about 89% occurring only once. The sequenced sample consisted of peripheral blood. The receptor set was obtained from a woman aged 40 to 50 with COVID-19, enrolled during active disease. Both conserved end residues are part of each CDR3. Fields, in order: clone size, D gene, J gene, V gene, CDR3 DNA, CDR3 protein. A D gene is named only where the DNA matches it firmly. A clone size is listed for some rows: how often the clone was seen (once, few, many), or a class if it is expanded.

NA NA TRBJ2-2 TRBV4-3 TGCGCCAGCAGCCAAGTCACCATTCCGGGACTGGGGGACACCGGGGAGCTGTTTTTT CASSQVTIPGLGDTGELFF
NA NA TRBJ2-3 TRBV10-3 TGTGCCATTTCCGGGACTAGCACAGATACGCAGTATTTT CAISGTSTDTQYF
NA TRBD1 TRBJ1-2 TRBV5-5 TGTGCCAGCAGCTCCGGGACAGGGGAGGGGCTGAGTGGCTACACCTTC CASSSGTGEGLSGYTF
NA NA TRBJ2-2 TRBV9 TGTGCCAGCAGCCCGAGAACGGTGATCGGGGAGCTGTTTTTT CASSPRTVIGELFF
NA NA TRBJ2-7 TRBV7-9 TGTGCCAGCAGCCAAGCCCCATACGAGCAGTACTTC CASSQAPYEQYF
NA TRBD2 TRBJ2-1 TRBV10-3 TGTGCCATGGCCTCCGGGACTAGCGGCCAGAGCTCCTACAATGAGCAGTTCTTC CAMASGTSGQSSYNEQFF
NA TRBD2 TRBJ2-6 TRBV7-2 TGTGCCAGCAGCCCATCCCTAGCGGGAGGTAGCTCTGGGGCCAACGTCCTGACTTTC CASSPSLAGGSSGANVLTF
NA TRBD1 TRBJ2-2 TRBV4-3 TGCGCCAGCAGCCAGAGACAGGGGACGAACACCGGGGAGCTGTTTTTT CASSQRQGTNTGELFF
NA TRBD1 TRBJ1-4 TRBV15 TGTGCCACCAGCAGAGACCCGGGACAGGGTCGCGAAAAACTGTTTTTT CATSRDPGQGREKLFF
NA NA TRBJ1-5 TRBV24-1 TGTGCCACCGGGCCCCGCAGGGAAGACTCTAATCAGCCCCAGCATTTT CATGPRREDSNQPQHF
NA TRBD1 TRBJ1-2 TRBV30 TGTGCCTGGTGGACAGGGGGCGCGGTGGATGGCTACACCTTC CAWWTGGAVDGYTF
NA TRBD1 TRBJ1-5 TRBV19 TGTGCCAGTAGTATCTACAACCCGCTCAGGGGGCCGGTCAATCAGCCCCAGCATTTT CASSIYNPLRGPVNQPQHF
NA TRBD1 TRBJ1-4 TRBV5-1 TGCGCCAGCAGCTTGGAAGACAGGGGGCGTGAAAAACTGTTTTTT CASSLEDRGREKLFF
NA TRBD2 TRBJ2-1 TRBV14 TGTGCCAGCAGCCAATTCGTAGGTGGCGGGGGGGCCTCCTACAATGAGCAGTTCTTC CASSQFVGGGGASYNEQFF
NA NA TRBJ1-4 TRBV6-1 TGTGCCAGCACTCGACAAGGGGGTTCTAATGAAAAACTGTTTTTT CASTRQGGSNEKLFF
once NA TRBJ2-3 TRBV5-4 TGTGCCAGCAGCCACCAGGGGAATACGCAGTATTTT CASSHQGNTQYF
NA TRBD1 TRBJ2-7 TRBV6-2/TRBV6-3 TGTGCCAGCAGCCTGGCCGGGACAGGGGTCTCCTACGAGCAGTACTTC CASSLAGTGVSYEQYF